The 18 T cell receptor beta chains in this list originate from one sample, sequenced in a study of blood T cell repertoires in COVID-19. The table came from immunoSEQ multiplex PCR; TCRdb's copy has only in-frame clones and leaves some out. The sample holds under 300,000 clones, around 87% seen once. Sequenced sample: peripheral blood. The receptors here all came from a woman aged 70-85 years with active or convalescent COVID-19.

This chain uses TRBV19 with TRBJ2-7; 8 nucleotides align to TRBD1. The CDR3 extends over 14 amino acids. Trimming cost V 3 bases and J 0 bases; bases outside gene matches: 1. The V gene's germline CDR1 is LNHDA and CDR2 SQIVND (reference sequence). The CDR3 coding sequence is TGTGCCAGTAGTATTGGGACAGGCTCCTACGAGCAGTACTTC. As protein: CASSIGTGSYEQYF.

The chain is built from TRBV19 and TRBJ1-6, with D hard to call. CDR1 and CDR2 from the germline V gene are LNHDA and SQIVND (reference sequence). The CDR3 consists of 9 residues. The CDR3 nucleotides are TGTGCGTGGGCCAGCCCCCTCCACTTT. Translated: CAWASPLHF.

The V and J genes are TRBV4-3 and TRBJ1-1; D is possibly TRBD1 (5 bases). The CDR3 runs 13 residues. Germline V gene lookup returns CDR1 LGHNA and CDR2 YSLEER. Trimming pared 2 bases from V and 8 bases from J, leaving 12 bases between. The CDR3 here is CASSQLATGEAFF. The CDR3 DNA is TGCGCCAGCAGCCAACTGGCAACAGGAGAAGCTTTCTTT.

This chain links TRBV9 with TRBJ1-1; D is undetermined. Trimming removed 7 bases from V and 5 bases from J, with 12 bases in between. This CDR3 region has 12 residues. From germline, CDR1 is SGDLS and CDR2 YYNGEE. Here the CDR3 reads CASGGSSTEAFF. DNA for the CDR3: TGTGCCAGCGGAGGGAGCAGTACTGAAGCTTTCTTT.

In this sample, this clone turned up once. V gene TRBV7-2 combines with J gene TRBJ2-2, with 7 bases identical to TRBD1. Trimming cost V 4 bases and J 3 bases; bases outside gene matches: 5. This CDR3 has 15 amino acids. Germline CDR1 is SGHTA and CDR2 is FQGNSA. In DNA form, the CDR3 reads TGTGCCAGCAGCTCACAGGGGTCGGACACCGGGGAGCTGTTTTTT. Its translation is CASSSQGSDTGELFF.

The chain employs TRBV9 and TRBJ2-7; 8 bases align to TRBD1. Germline-derived CDR1 and CDR2 are SGDLS and YYNGEE. The CDR3 has 14 amino acids. V was pared by 2 bases and J by 7 bases, with 8 bases of the junction left unmatched. CDR3 region: CASSVDRGRTEQYF. CDR3 DNA: TGTGCCAGCAGCGTTGACAGGGGACGTACGGAGCAGTACTTC. The full variable domain, its missing parts supplied by reference TRBV9 and TRBJ2-7, is DSGVTQTPKHLITATGQRVTLRCSPRSGDLSVYWYQQSLDQGLQFLIQYYNGEERAKGNILERFSAQQFPDLHSELNLSSLELGDSALYFCASSVDRGRTEQYFGPGTRLTVT.

CDR3 in amino acids: CASSPSGGAQYF. Here the CDR3 DNA reads TGTGCCAGCAGCCCATCAGGGGGCGCCCAGTACTTC. The chain employs TRBV7-2 and TRBJ2-7; 8 bases fit TRBD1. J gave up 10 bases and V 5 bases, and 7 bases lay outside the gene matches. This CDR3 comprises 12 residues. Looked up from germline, CDR1 is SGHTA and CDR2 is FQGNSA.

The chain couples TRBV6-5 to TRBJ1-4; no clear D gene. CDR1 and CDR2 (germline): MNHEY, SVGAGI. The CDR3 is 13 amino acids. V dropped 4 bases and J dropped 4 bases, with 7 bases sitting between them. The CDR3, as DNA: TGTGCCAGCAGTTGGGCCCTTAATGAAAAACTGTTTTTT. Translated: CASSWALNEKLFF.

V gene TRBV19 combines with J gene TRBJ1-1; possibly TRBD1 for D (6 bases). Trimming took off 7 bases at V and 6 bases at J, with 15 bases between the two ends. CDR3 size: 13 residues. Germline loops: CDR1 LNHDA, CDR2 SQIVND (reference sequence). For the CDR3, the DNA is TGTGCCAGTAATACAGGGTTAGGGCCTGAAGCTTTCTTT. Its protein product is CASNTGLGPEAFF.

The rearrangement uses TRBV3-1 (or the pseudogene TRBV3-2) and TRBJ2-2; TRBD2 might be the D (5 bases). V was trimmed by 1 base and J by 7 bases, leaving 13 bases between them. This CDR3 region has 15 residues. Per germline, CDR1 LGHDT and CDR2 YNNKEL (reference sequence). The CDR3 DNA sequence: TGTGCCAGCAGCCAAGTAAAGGTCGGAGGCGGGGAGCTGTTTTTT. This translates into CASSQVKVGGGELFF.

The CDR3 loop is CSASPGTGTYGYTF. The CDR3 nucleotides read TGCAGTGCTAGTCCCGGGACAGGGACCTATGGCTACACCTTC. The V call is TRBV20-1, the J call TRBJ1-2, with 9 bases identical to TRBD1. V was clipped by 3 bases and J by 4 bases; unmatched bases: 6. This CDR3 has 14 amino acids. The germline gives CDR1 DFQATT, CDR2 SNEGSKA (reference sequence).

The chain combines TRBV5-1 with TRBJ1-6; D is possibly TRBD1 (6 bases). CDR1 and CDR2 from the germline V gene are SGHRS and YFSETQ. The CDR3 length is 15 residues. Between the trimmed V and J ends, which lost 0 bases and 9 bases, there was a span of 13 bases. CDR3 amino acids: CASSLEGGLGSPLHF. The CDR3 nucleotides read TGCGCCAGCAGCTTGGAAGGGGGATTGGGTTCACCCCTCCACTTT.

This chain connects TRBV4-3 to TRBJ2-1, with D maybe TRBD2 (6 bases). This CDR3 has 15 amino acids. CDR1 is LGHNA, CDR2 YSLEER, per germline. V was clipped by 4 bases and J by 6 bases, with 16 bases between them. The CDR3 loop is CASSPAAPEGNEQFF. The CDR3 DNA reads as TGCGCCAGCAGCCCGGCGGCACCGGAGGGCAATGAGCAGTTCTTC.

The CDR3 DNA reads TGTGCCAGCAGTTACCCAGGGGATTCACCCCTCCACTTT. Translating gives CASSYPGDSPLHF. The J gene is TRBJ1-6, the V gene TRBV6-2 or TRBV6-3; a possible D gene is TRBD1 (6 bases). CDR3 length equals 13 residues. Germline CDR1 reads MNHEY; CDR2 reads SVGEGT. Trimming shortened V by 2 bases and J by 8 bases, and 7 bases separated the two germline ends.

J is TRBJ1-1 and V is TRBV6-5, with no clear D. Germline loops: CDR1 MNHEY, CDR2 SVGAGI. This CDR3 has 13 residues. V was clipped by 7 bases and J by 1 base, with 10 bases between them. The CDR3 here is CASKMTRNTEAFF. In DNA, the CDR3 is TGTGCCAGCAAAATGACAAGGAACACTGAAGCTTTCTTT.

The chain joins TRBV6-5 to TRBJ1-3, with 9 nucleotides matching TRBD1. The CDR3 has 14 residues. Losses at the gene ends were 6 bases for V and 4 bases for J; bases not matched to a gene: 4. Germline V gene data show CDR1 as MNHEY and CDR2 as SVGAGI. CDR3 amino acids: CASSRDRVGNTIYF. Here the CDR3 DNA reads TGTGCCAGCAGCCGGGACAGGGTGGGAAACACCATATATTTT.

This clone was seen more than once but under ten times. The V call is TRBV5-1, the J call TRBJ2-1; 12 nucleotides match TRBD2. The CDR3 has 16 residues. V shed 0 bases, J shed 14 bases, and the junction held 12 bases outside the gene matches. The germline CDR1 and CDR2 sequences are SGHRS and YFSETQ. The CDR3 DNA reads TGCGCCAGCAGCTTGGGCGGACTAGCGGGACTAACTCCCAAGTTCTTC. Encoded protein: CASSLGGLAGLTPKFF.

The chain carries TRBV6-4 and TRBJ1-2; tentative D call: TRBD1 (5 bases). The CDR3 runs 16 residues. Trimming left V 5 bases short and J 7 bases short, with 23 bases between. Germline-derived CDR1 and CDR2 are MRHNA and SNTAGT. The CDR3 spells CASSLTFSRGATGYTF. The CDR3 bases are TGTGCCAGCAGTCTCACTTTTAGCCGTGGGGCTACTGGCTACACCTTC.